Listed here is a single T cell receptor beta chain. The specificity of this receptor is unknown. Base quality data are lacking; no much larger clone is found one base away. The CDR3 goes from the cysteine to the phenylalanine over 15 residues. Only the CDR3 region is kept as DNA, spanning 45 bases read in frame from base 1. V is pruned by 5 bases and J by 0 bases, leaving 5 bases of the junction without a gene match. The germline V gene supplies CDR1 MDHEN and CDR2 SYDVKM. The sample belongs to a study of blood T cell repertoires in COVID-19 (dated by TCRdb to the early 2020s). The study in broad terms: The collaborator samples originated in the United States, Italy and Spain and spanned the acute and convalescent phases of COVID-19. The material from the prospective study consisted of cDNA or gDNA derived from T cells, B-cell-depleted T cells, or PBMCs. Deeply sampled blood TCRbeta repertoires from subjects exposed to, actively infected with, or recovered from COVID-19 were included in the dataset. The repertoires were made available in a free public database intended to serve as a resource for research on the immune response to SARS-CoV-2. Samples were obtained from the ongoing ImmuneRACE study (first 160 participants) and from approximately 1,200 subjects provided by 6 global collaborators. Nearly every sample came with metadata listing a de-identified subject ID, COVID-19 status, age in years and sex. Where HLA class I and class II types were available, the types were taken from metadata supplied by the sample provider, not from assay-based typing. The research as a whole found: Clinical and demographic metadata were provided uncurated, with the amount varying by source and participant.

TCRbeta CDR3 regions were amplified from genomic DNA using the immunoSEQ Assay, a bias-controlled multiplex PCR. In the original analysis: Within the assay, amplification of reference gene primers was used to estimate how many nucleated cells each sample contained. To quantify the absolute abundance of each unique TCRbeta CDR3 rearrangement, sequence reads were collapsed and filtered. Productive Simpson clonality was computed per sample as the square root of Simpson's diversity index over productive rearrangements. TCRdb carries this immuneACCESS record with in-frame sequences only. Its versions omit some clonotypes, under half of them owing to an unresolved V gene in the studies checked, with the rest unexplained. The DNA gave D and trimming, while V, J and clone size come from that table. Within this sample are more than 110,000 clones, with roughly 75% of them counted one time only. The ten largest clones capture around 5.5% of the sample.

Enrolling through a virtual design, the prospective study's participants ranged in age from roughly 18 to 89 years and lived across 24 United States geographic areas. Cohort assignment in the prospective study relied on participant-reported clinical history from a screening survey and a study questionnaire. Recovered participants in ImmuneRACE Cohort 3 were defined by two consecutive negative NP/OP PCR tests, clearance by a healthcare professional, or resolution of symptoms. Mobile phlebotomists in the prospective study collected whole blood, serum and a nasopharyngeal or oropharyngeal swab from every participant. Prospective study participants could optionally give additional blood draws and questionnaires over a roughly 2-month period. Blood samples from the prospective study were shipped frozen or at room temperature prior to DNA extraction.

This sequence was found in a woman aged 50 to 65 who had recovered from COVID-19. The sequenced sample consisted of PBMCs or T cells enriched from blood (not recorded which). The chain joins TRBV28 to TRBJ1-1, with 8 bases aligning to TRBD1. The CDR3 has the sequence CASSLHRGVNTEAFF. In nucleotide form, the sequence is TGTGCCAGCAGTCTCCACAGGGGGGTGAACACTGAAGCTTTCTTT.